This TCR beta chain was sequenced during a study of cytomegalovirus exposure and HLA in healthy donors. The PCR used 60 Vbeta and 13 Jbeta primers. Method: immunoSEQ multiplex PCR; TCRdb's copy keeps in-frame clones and lacks some. The sample shows under 200,000 clones, around 75% of them seen only once. The ends were cut back, 5 bases at V and 4 bases at J, with 11 bases in the middle. Germline CDR1 is SGHTA and CDR2 is FQGNSA. The CDR3 contains 14 residues. Concerning this clone itself: As yet, its antigen is unknown.

Study results and caveats: A further, later analysis showed that HLA-associated TCR beta chains (compared with equally common others) were more clonally expanded. Researchers counted over 150 TCR beta chains as cytomegalovirus-associated. A later analysis reportedly found that, within productive TCRs, an Asian-associated ancestry cluster had fewer N-insertions than the mean observed across the approximately 600 donors. An observed cluster of highly shared sequence variants was recorded as a likely sequencing artifact.

The J gene is TRBJ1-4, the V gene TRBV7-2; tentative D call: TRBD1 (6 bases). The material sequenced was PBMCs. The sequence derives from a woman aged 30 to 39 in good health and CMV-seronegative. The CDR3, as DNA: TGTGCCAGCAGCGTGGGACAATATAATGAAAAACTGTTTTTT. This encodes CASSVGQYNEKLFF.